Included here is one TCR beta chain sequence, with context. This CDR3 contains 15 residues. Germline V lookup: CDR1 SGHNT, CDR2 YENEEA. V was cut by 5 bases and J by 2 bases, with 12 bases left in between. TCRdb fed the PCR reads into MiXCR, producing one record per CDR3 protein. The sample holds over 8,000 distinct CDR3 sequences, 37% seen once. This specimen belongs to a study of immune characterization of retroperitoneal liposarcoma. Specimen: tumor tissue. The receptor comes from a male donor with retroperitoneal liposarcoma. The rearrangement uses TRBV11-3 and TRBJ2-2; weak D call: TRBD2 (5 bases). The CDR3 loop is CASSAPSGNTGELFF. The CDR3, as DNA: TGTGCCAGCAGCGCTCCGAGCGGCAACACCGGGGAGCTGTTTTTT.